This is a list of T cell receptor beta chains from one sample in a study of beta chain features in type 1 diabetes. Sequenced by immunoSEQ multiplex PCR; TCRdb stores in-frame clones only, minus some. The sample gives about 230,000 clones, over 7.5% of which show up once; approximately 0.03% is in the top ten. The specimen sequenced was naive CD4+ T cells from blood. The receptors were sampled from a woman aged 18-29 years in good health. Each CDR3 is given with its conserved first and last residue. Each record gives: D gene, V gene, CDR3 length, clone size, J gene, CDR3 DNA, CDR3 protein. D genes are given only for firm matches. Some rows have no size entry. The others give once, few or many, or a class for an expanded clone.

D: TRBD1
V: TRBV4-1
length: 16
size: few
J: TRBJ1-1
DNA: TGCGCCAGCAGCTTACCTCGTGGACAGGGGGCTACTGAAGCTTTCTTT
CDR3: CASSLPRGQGATEAFF

D: TRBD1
V: TRBV5-1
length: 14
size: NA
J: TRBJ1-1
DNA: TGCGCCAGCAGCTGGGGGACAGGGGCCACTGAAGCTTTCTTT
CDR3: CASSWGTGATEAFF

D: NA
V: TRBV11-2
length: 16
size: few
J: TRBJ2-3
DNA: TGTGCCAGCAGCTTAGGGCAACTAGTCGTGAGGGATACGCAGTATTTT
CDR3: CASSLGQLVVRDTQYF

D: NA
V: TRBV14
length: 13
size: few
J: TRBJ1-1
DNA: TGTGCCAGCAGCCCAGGTCCGAACACTGAAGCTTTCTTT
CDR3: CASSPGPNTEAFF

D: TRBD1
V: TRBV19
length: 15
size: few
J: TRBJ2-7
DNA: TGTGCCAGTAGTCCACAGACCGGGACAGGTACCGAGCAGTACTTC
CDR3: CASSPQTGTGTEQYF

D: TRBD1
V: TRBV9
length: 16
size: few
J: TRBJ2-3
DNA: TGTGCCAGCAGCCCACCGGGACAGGGTGCGAAAGATACGCAGTATTTT
CDR3: CASSPPGQGAKDTQYF

D: TRBD2
V: TRBV19
length: 18
size: NA
J: TRBJ2-1
DNA: TGTGCCAGTAGTATAATTACGCGGACTAGCGGGGCCTACAATGAGCAGTTCTTC
CDR3: CASSIITRTSGAYNEQFF

D: TRBD2
V: TRBV19
length: 13
size: NA
J: TRBJ2-7
DNA: TGTGCCACCAGGGAGCGGGGGACCTACGAGCAGTACTTC
CDR3: CATRERGTYEQYF

D: TRBD1
V: TRBV27
length: 14
size: few
J: TRBJ2-7
DNA: TGTGCCAGCCGCCCGGGACAGGGTCCGTACGAGCAGTACTTC
CDR3: CASRPGQGPYEQYF

D: TRBD2
V: TRBV30
length: 14
size: NA
J: TRBJ2-7
DNA: TGTGCCTGGAGTGTCGGGCTAGCGGGAGGCGAGCAGTACTTC
CDR3: CAWSVGLAGGEQYF

D: TRBD2
V: TRBV7-9
length: 18
size: few
J: TRBJ2-1
DNA: TGTGCCAGCAGCCTGGGGCTAGCGGGCCGTGGGTCCTACAATGAGCAGTTCTTC
CDR3: CASSLGLAGRGSYNEQFF

D: TRBD2
V: TRBV7-2
length: 13
size: many
J: TRBJ2-5
DNA: TGTGCCAGCAGCTCGGGACTAGGAGAGACCCAGTACTTC
CDR3: CASSSGLGETQYF

D: TRBD1
V: TRBV18
length: 15
size: few
J: TRBJ2-7
DNA: TGTGCCAGCTCACGACCGGGACAGGGGTCCTACGAGCAGTACTTC
CDR3: CASSRPGQGSYEQYF

D: NA
V: TRBV14
length: 13
size: few
J: TRBJ2-7
DNA: TGTGCCAGCAGTTGGGGGCCCACCTACGAGCAGTACTTC
CDR3: CASSWGPTYEQYF

D: NA
V: TRBV29-1
length: 13
size: NA
J: TRBJ2-7
DNA: TGCAGCGTCCAGAGACAGGCGCTGGGGGAGCAGTACTTC
CDR3: CSVQRQALGEQYF

D: NA
V: TRBV5-4
length: 13
size: NA
J: TRBJ2-5
DNA: TGTGCCAGCAGCTTGGAGGGGCCAGAGACCCAGTACTTC
CDR3: CASSLEGPETQYF

D: NA
V: TRBV6-5
length: 14
size: few
J: TRBJ1-1
DNA: TGTGCCAGCAGTCCCTCAGGGGACAACACTGAAGCTTTCTTT
CDR3: CASSPSGDNTEAFF

D: NA
V: TRBV14
length: 15
size: NA
J: TRBJ2-3
DNA: TGTGCCAGCAGCGCCCGGGCGGGGGCTCAAGATACGCAGTATTTT
CDR3: CASSARAGAQDTQYF

D: NA
V: TRBV2
length: 12
size: NA
J: TRBJ2-3
DNA: TGTGCCAGCACATACTACACAGATACGCAGTATTTT
CDR3: CASTYYTDTQYF

D: NA
V: TRBV5-1
length: 15
size: NA
J: TRBJ2-5
DNA: TGCGCCAGCAGCTTTGTAGGCGGGGACCAAGAGACCCAGTACTTC
CDR3: CASSFVGGDQETQYF

D: TRBD2
V: TRBV11-1
length: 17
size: few
J: TRBJ2-1
DNA: TGTGCCAGCAGCTTAGTGGTAACTAGCGGGAGTGTTGGTGAGCAGTTCTTC
CDR3: CASSLVVTSGSVGEQFF

D: NA
V: TRBV11-2
length: 13
size: few
J: TRBJ2-1
DNA: TGTGCCAGCAGCTCCAAGACAGGTGGCGAGCAGTTCTTC
CDR3: CASSSKTGGEQFF

D: NA
V: TRBV7-6
length: 13
size: NA
J: TRBJ1-1
DNA: TGTGCCAGCAGCTTCCAACAGAACACTGAAGCTTTCTTT
CDR3: CASSFQQNTEAFF

D: TRBD1
V: TRBV19
length: 11
size: few
J: TRBJ2-7
DNA: TGTGCCAGTAGTATTGACAGGGTGCAGTACTTC
CDR3: CASSIDRVQYF

D: NA
V: TRBV18
length: 13
size: NA
J: TRBJ1-1
DNA: TGTGCCAGCAGGGGCTCCATTCGGGCTGAAGCTTTCTTT
CDR3: CASRGSIRAEAFF